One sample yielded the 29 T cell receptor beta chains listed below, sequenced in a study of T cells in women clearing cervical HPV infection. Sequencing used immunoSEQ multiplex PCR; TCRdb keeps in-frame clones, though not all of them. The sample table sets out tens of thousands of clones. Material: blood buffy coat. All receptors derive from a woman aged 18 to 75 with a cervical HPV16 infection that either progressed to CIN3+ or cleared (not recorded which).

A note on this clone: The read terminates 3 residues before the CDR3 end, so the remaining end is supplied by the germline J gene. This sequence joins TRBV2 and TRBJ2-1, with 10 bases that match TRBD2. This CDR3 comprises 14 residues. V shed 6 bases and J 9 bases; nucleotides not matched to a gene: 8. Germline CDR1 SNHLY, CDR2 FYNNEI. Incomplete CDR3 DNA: TGTGCCAGCAGACCTAGCGGGGGTGTCGGTGAG. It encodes CASRPSGGVGE. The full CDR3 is CASRPSGGVGEQFF.

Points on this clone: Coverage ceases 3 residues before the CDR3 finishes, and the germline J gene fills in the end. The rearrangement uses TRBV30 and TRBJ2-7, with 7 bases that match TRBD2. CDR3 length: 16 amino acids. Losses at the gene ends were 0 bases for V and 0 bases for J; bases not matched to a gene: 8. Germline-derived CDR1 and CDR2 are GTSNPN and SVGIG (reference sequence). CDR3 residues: CAWSVRGGISSYEQYF. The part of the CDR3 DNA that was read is TGTGCCTGGAGTGTACGGGGAGGGATTAGCTCCTACGAG. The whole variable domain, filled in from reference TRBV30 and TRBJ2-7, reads SQTIHQWPATLVQPVGSPLSLECTVEGTSNPNLYWYRQAAGRGLQLLFYSVGIGQISSEVPQNLSASRPQDRQFILSSKKLLLSDSGFYLCAWSVRGGISSYEQYFGPGTRLTVT.

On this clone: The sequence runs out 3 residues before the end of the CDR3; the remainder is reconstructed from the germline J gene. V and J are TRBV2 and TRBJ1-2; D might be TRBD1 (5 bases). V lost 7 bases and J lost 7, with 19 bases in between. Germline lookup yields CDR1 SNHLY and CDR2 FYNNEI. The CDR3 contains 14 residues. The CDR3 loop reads CASIDSAISIGYTF. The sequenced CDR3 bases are TGTGCCAGCATAGACAGCGCAATATCGATTGGC.

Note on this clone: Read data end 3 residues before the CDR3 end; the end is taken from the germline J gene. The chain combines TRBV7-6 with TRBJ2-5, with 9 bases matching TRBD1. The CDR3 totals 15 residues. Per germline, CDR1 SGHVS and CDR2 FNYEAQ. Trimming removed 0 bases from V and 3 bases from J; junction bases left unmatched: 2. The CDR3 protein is CASSLARTGEETQYF. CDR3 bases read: TGTGCCAGCAGCTTAGCCAGGACAGGGGAAGAGACC.

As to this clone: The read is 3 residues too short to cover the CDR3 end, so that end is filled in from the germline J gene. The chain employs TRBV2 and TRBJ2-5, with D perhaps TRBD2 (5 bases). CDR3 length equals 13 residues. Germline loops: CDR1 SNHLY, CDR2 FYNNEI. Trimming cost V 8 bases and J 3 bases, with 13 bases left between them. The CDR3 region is CASCGLQKETQYF. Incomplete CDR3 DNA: TGTGCCAGCTGCGGACTGCAGAAAGAGACC.

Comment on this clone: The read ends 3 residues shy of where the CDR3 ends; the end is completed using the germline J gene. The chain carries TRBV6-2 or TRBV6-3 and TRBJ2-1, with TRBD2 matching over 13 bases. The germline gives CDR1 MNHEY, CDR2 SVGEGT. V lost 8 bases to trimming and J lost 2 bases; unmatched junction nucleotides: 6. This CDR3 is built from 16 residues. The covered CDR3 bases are TGTGCCAGCGCCACTAGCGGGGGGGCCCCCTACAATGAG. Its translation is CASATSGGAPYNE. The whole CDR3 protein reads CASATSGGAPYNEQFF.

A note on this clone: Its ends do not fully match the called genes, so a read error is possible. The DNA read from the CDR3 is TGCGCCAGCAGCCCTGGGGGGGCAGTGTTCCATGAG. Its protein is CASSPGGAVFHE. The full CDR3 protein reads CASSPGGAVFHEQFF. The chain has TRBV4-2 and TRBJ2-1, with TRBD2 as a possible D gene (7 bases). The CDR3 is cut off 3 residues early in the read; its end comes from the germline J gene. Germline lookup yields CDR1 LGHNA and CDR2 YNFKEQ. CDR3 size: 15 residues.

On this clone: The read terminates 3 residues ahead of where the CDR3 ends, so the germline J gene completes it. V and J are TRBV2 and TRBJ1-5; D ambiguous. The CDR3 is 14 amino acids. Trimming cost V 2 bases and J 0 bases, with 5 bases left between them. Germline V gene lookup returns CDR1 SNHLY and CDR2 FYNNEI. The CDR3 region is CASSERASNQPQHF. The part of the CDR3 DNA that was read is TGTGCCAGCAGTGAAAGGGCTAGCAATCAGCCC. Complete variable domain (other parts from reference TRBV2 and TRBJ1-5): EPEVTQTPSHQVTQMGQEVILRCVPISNHLYFYWYRQILGQKVEFLVSFYNNEISEKSEIFDDQFSVERPDGSNFTLKIRSTKLEDSAMYFCASSERASNQPQHFGDGTRLSIL.

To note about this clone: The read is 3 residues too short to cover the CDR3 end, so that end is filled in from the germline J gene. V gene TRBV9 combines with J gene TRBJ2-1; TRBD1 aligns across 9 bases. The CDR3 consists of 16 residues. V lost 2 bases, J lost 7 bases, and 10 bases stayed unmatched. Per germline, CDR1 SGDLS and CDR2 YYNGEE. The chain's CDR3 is CASSVSPGQGVNEQFF. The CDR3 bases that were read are TGTGCCAGCAGCGTCTCGCCGGGACAGGGTGTAAATGAG.

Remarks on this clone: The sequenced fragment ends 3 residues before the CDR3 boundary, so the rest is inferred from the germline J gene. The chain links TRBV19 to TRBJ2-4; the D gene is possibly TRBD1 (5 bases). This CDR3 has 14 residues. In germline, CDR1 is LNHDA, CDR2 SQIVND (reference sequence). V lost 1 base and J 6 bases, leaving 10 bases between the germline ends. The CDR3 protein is CASSIVDRLNIQYF. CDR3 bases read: TGTGCCAGTAGTATAGTAGACAGATTAAACATT. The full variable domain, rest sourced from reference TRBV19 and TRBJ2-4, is DGGITQSPKYLFRKEGQNVTLSCEQNLNHDAMYWYRQDPGQGLRLIYYSQIVNDFQKGDIAEGYSVSREKKESFPLTVTSAQKNPTAFYLCASSIVDRLNIQYFGAGTRLSVL.

The CDR3 here is CASSPGWGSGTEAFF. CDR3 bases read: TGTGCCAGCAGCCCGGGGTGGGGTTCGGGCACTGAA. The V and J genes are TRBV7-2 and TRBJ1-1; D remains ambiguous. Sequencing ends 3 residues short of the CDR3 end; the germline J gene provides the rest. V lost 5 bases and J lost 4, with 17 bases in between. CDR1 and CDR2 (germline): SGHTA, FQGNSA. The CDR3 extends over 15 amino acids.

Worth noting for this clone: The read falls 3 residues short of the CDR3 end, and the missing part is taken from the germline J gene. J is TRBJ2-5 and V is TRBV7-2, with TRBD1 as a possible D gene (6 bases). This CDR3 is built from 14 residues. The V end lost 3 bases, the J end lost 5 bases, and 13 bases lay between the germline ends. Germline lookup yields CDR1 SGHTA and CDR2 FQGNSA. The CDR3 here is CASSFTQGGETQYF. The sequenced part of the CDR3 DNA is TGTGCCAGCAGCTTCACACAGGGTGGGGAGACC.

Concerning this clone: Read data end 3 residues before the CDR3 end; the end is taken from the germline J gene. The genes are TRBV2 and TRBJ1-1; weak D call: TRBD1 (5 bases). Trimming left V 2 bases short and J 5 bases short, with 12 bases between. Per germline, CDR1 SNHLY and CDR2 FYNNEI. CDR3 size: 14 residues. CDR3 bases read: TGTGCCAGCAGTGAACAGGGTTGGGAGACTGAA. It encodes CASSEQGWETE. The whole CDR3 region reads CASSEQGWETEAFF.

The chain's CDR3 is CASSSTGGRIEAFF. The covered CDR3 bases are TGTGCCAGCAGTTCAACAGGGGGACGTATTGAA. The chain recombines TRBV27 with TRBJ1-1, with 8 bases that match TRBD1. The read halts 3 residues ahead of the CDR3 end, with the missing end drawn from the germline J gene. Germline-derived CDR1 and CDR2 are MNHEY and SMNVEV (reference sequence). The CDR3 sequence is 14 residues long. Trimming at V came to 4 bases and at J to 7 bases, leaving 8 bases not matched to a gene.

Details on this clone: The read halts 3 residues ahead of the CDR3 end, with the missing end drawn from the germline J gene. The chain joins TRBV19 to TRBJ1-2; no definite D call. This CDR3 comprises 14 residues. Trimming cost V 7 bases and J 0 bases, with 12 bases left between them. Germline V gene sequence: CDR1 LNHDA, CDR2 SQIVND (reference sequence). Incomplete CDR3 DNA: TGTGCCAGTACCCCAAACAGAGCTAACTATGGC. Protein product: CASTPNRANYG. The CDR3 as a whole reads CASTPNRANYGYTF.

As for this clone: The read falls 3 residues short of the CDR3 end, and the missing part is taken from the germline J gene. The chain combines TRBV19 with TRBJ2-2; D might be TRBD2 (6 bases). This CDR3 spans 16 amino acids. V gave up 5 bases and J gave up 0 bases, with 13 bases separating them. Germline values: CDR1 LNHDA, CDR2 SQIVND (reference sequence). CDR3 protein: CASSFNGGTNTGELFF. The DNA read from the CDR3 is TGTGCCAGTAGTTTTAACGGGGGAACGAACACCGGGGAG.

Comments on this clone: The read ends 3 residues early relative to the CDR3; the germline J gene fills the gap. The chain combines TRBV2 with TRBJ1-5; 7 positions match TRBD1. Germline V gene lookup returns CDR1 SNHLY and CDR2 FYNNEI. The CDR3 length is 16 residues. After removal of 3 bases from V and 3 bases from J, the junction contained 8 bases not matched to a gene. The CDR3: CASSDLTGYFNQPQHF. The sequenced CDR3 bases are TGTGCCAGCAGTGACTTGACAGGGTACTTCAATCAGCCC.

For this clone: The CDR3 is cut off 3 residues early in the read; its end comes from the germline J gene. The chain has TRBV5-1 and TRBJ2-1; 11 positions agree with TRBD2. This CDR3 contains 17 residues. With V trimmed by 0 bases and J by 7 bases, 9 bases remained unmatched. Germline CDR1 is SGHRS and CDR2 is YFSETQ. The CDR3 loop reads CASSLGRVAGGLNEQFF. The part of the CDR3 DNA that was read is TGCGCCAGCAGCTTGGGGCGAGTAGCGGGAGGGTTGAATGAG. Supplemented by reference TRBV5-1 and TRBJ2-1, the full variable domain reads KAGVTQTPRYLIKTRGQQVTLSCSPISGHRSVSWYQQTPGQGLQFLFEYFSETQRNKGNFPGRFSGRQFSNSRSEMNVSTLELGDSALYLCASSLGRVAGGLNEQFFGPGTRLTVL.

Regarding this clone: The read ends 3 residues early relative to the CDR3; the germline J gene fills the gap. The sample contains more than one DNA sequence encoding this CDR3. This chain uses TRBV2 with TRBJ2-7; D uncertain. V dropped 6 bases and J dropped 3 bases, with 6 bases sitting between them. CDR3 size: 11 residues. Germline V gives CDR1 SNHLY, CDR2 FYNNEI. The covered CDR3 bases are TGTGCCAGCAGCGAATACTACGAG. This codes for CASSEYYE. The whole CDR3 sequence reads CASSEYYEQYF. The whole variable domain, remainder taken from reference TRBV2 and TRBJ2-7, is EPEVTQTPSHQVTQMGQEVILRCVPISNHLYFYWYRQILGQKVEFLVSFYNNEISEKSEIFDDQFSVERPDGSNFTLKIRSTKLEDSAMYFCASSEYYEQYFGPGTRLTVT.

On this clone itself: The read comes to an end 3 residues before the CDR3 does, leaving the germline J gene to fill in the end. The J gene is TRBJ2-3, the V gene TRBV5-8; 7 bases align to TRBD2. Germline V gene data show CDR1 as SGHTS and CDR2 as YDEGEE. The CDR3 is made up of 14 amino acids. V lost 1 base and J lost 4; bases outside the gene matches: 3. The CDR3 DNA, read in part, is TGTGCCAGCAGCTTGTGGCGGGAGCCAGATACG. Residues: CASSLWREPDT. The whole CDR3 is CASSLWREPDTQYF.

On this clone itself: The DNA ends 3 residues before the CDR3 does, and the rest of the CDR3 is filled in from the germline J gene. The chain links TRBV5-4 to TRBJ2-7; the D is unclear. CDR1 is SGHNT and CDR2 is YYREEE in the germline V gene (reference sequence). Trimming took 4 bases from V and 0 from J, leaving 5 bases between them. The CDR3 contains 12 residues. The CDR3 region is CASSPNSYEQYF. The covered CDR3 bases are TGTGCCAGCAGCCCAAACTCCTACGAG.

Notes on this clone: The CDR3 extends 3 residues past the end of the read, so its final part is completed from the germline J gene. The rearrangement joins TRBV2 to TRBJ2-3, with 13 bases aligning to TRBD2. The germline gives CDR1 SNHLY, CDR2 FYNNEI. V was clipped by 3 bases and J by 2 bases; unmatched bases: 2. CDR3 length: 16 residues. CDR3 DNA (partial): TGTGCCAGCAGTGAGGGACTAGCGGGAACCACAGATACG. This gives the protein CASSEGLAGTTDT. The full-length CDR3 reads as CASSEGLAGTTDTQYF.

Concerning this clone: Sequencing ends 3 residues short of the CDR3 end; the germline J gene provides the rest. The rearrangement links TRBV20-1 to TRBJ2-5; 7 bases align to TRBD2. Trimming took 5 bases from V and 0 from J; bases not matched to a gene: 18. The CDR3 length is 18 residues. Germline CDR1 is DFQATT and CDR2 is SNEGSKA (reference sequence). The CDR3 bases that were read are TGCAGTGCTGGGAGGACACCGGATCCTAGCGGCCACCAAGAGACC. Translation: CSAGRTPDPSGHQET. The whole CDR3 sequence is CSAGRTPDPSGHQETQYF.

CDR3 protein: CASSGGYSPLHF. Incomplete CDR3 DNA: TGTGCCAGCAGTGGAGGGTACTCACCC. The J gene is TRBJ1-6, the V gene TRBV2; D not certain. The sequenced fragment ends 3 residues before the CDR3 boundary, so the rest is inferred from the germline J gene. CDR1 is SNHLY, CDR2 FYNNEI, per germline. With 4 bases removed from V and 10 bases from J, the gap between germline ends came to 8 bases. This CDR3 has 12 residues.

CDR3 residues: CASRERGGNTEAFF. The CDR3 DNA, read in part, is TGTGCCAGTAGGGAACGGGGGGGGAACACTGAA. J is TRBJ1-1 and V is TRBV19; maybe TRBD1 (5 bases). The read finishes 3 residues shy of the CDR3 end, and the germline J gene is used to complete it. V gave up 6 bases and J gave up 1 base, with 12 bases separating them. CDR1 LNHDA and CDR2 SQIVND come from the germline V gene (reference sequence). This CDR3 has 14 residues.

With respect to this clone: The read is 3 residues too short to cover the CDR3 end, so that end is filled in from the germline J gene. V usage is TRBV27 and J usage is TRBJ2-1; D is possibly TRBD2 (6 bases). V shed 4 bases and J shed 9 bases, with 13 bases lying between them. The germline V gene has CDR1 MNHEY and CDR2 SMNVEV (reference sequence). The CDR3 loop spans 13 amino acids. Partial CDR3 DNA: TGTGCCAGCAGTTGGACTCTTAGCGGTGAG. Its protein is CASSWTLSGE. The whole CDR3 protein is CASSWTLSGEQFF.

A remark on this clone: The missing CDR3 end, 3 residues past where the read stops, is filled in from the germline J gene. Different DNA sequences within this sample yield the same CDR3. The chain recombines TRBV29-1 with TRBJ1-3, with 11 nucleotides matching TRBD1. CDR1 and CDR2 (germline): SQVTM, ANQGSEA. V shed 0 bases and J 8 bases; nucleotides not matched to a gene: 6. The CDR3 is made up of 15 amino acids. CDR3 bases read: TGCAGCGTTGAAGAAGGACAGGGGGCCTTGGACACC. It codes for CSVEEGQGALDT. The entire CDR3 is CSVEEGQGALDTIYF.

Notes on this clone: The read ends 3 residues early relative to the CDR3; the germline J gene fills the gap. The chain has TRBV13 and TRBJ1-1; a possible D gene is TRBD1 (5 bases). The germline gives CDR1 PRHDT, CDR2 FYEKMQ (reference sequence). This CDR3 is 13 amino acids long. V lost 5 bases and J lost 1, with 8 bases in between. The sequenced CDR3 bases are TGTGCCAGCAGCCAAACAGGGAACACTGAA. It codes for CASSQTGNTE. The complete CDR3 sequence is CASSQTGNTEAFF.

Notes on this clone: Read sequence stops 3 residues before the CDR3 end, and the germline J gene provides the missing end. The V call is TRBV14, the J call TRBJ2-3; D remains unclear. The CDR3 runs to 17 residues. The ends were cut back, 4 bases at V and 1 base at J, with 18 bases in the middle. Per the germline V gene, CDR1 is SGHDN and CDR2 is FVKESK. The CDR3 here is CASSPRLAYLGTDTQYF. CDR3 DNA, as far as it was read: TGTGCCAGCAGCCCCCGTTTAGCCTATCTTGGCACAGATACG.